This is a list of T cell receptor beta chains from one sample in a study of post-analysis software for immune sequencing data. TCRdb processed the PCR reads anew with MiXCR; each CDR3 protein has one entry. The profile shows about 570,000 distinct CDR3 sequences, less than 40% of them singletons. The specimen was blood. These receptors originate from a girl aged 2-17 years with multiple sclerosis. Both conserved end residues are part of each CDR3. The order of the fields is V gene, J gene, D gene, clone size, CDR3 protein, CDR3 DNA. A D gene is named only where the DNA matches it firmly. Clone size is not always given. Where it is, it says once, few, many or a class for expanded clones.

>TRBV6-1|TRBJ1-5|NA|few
CASGQSSNQPQHF
TGTGCCAGCGGACAGTCTAGCAATCAGCCCCAGCATTTT
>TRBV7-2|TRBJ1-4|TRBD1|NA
CASRTGGRANEKLFF
TGTGCCAGCAGGACAGGGGGCAGGGCTAATGAAAAACTGTTTTTT
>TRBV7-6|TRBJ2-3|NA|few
CASSSFRADTQYF
TGTGCCAGCAGCTCCTTTCGGGCGGATACGCAGTATTTT
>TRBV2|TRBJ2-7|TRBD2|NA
CASRSTSGGGDEQYF
TGTGCCAGCAGGAGCACTAGCGGGGGCGGCGACGAGCAGTACTTC
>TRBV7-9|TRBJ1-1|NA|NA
CASSHDGRPNTEAFF
TGTGCCAGCAGCCACGATGGAAGGCCTAACACTGAAGCTTTCTTT
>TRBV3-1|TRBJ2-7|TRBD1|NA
CASSQEVAGGETYEQYF
TGTGCCAGCAGCCAAGAGGTCGCAGGGGGCGAGACCTACGAGCAGTACTTC
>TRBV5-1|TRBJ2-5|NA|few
CASSPTRQQETQYF
TGCGCCAGCAGCCCAACTCGACAGCAAGAGACCCAGTACTTC
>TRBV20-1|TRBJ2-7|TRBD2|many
CSASLLAGSYEQYF
TGCAGTGCTAGCCTACTAGCGGGGTCCTACGAGCAGTACTTC
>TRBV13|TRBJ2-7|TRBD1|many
CASSSPGQGTYEQYF
TGTGCCAGCAGCTCGCCGGGACAGGGGACCTACGAGCAGTACTTC
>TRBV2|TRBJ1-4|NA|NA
CASRNEGEKLFF
TGTGCCAGCAGGAACGAGGGAGAAAAACTGTTTTTT
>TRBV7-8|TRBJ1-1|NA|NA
CASSGGPTEAFF
TGTGCCAGCTCCGGAGGGCCCACTGAAGCTTTCTTT
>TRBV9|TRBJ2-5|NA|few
CASSPSSRRQVQETQYF
TGTGCCAGCAGCCCTAGTTCCAGACGACAAGTCCAAGAGACCCAGTACTTC
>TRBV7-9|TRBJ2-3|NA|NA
CASSQGRRGRTDTQYF
TGTGCCAGCAGCCAGGGTCGGAGGGGGCGCACAGATACGCAGTATTTT
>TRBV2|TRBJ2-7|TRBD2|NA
CASRPRLAGGPKGYEQYF
TGTGCCAGCAGGCCTCGACTGGCGGGGGGGCCTAAAGGCTACGAGCAGTACTTC
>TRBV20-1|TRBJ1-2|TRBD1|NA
CSASRTGGYTF
TGCAGTGCTTCCCGGACAGGCGGCTACACCTTC
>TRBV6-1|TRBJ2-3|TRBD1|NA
CASSEDTGGTTDTQYF
TGTGCCAGCAGTGAAGACACAGGGGGAACTACAGATACGCAGTATTTT
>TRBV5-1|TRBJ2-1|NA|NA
CASSWGAKRAYNEQFF
TGCGCCAGCAGCTGGGGGGCGAAGAGAGCCTACAATGAGCAGTTCTTC
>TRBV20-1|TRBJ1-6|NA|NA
CSARDLTRVNNSPLHF
TGCAGTGCTAGAGATCTGACCCGGGTAAATAATTCACCCCTCCACTTT
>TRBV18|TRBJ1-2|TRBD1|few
CASSPRTGNAYGYTF
TGTGCCAGCTCACCCAGGACAGGGAACGCCTATGGCTACACCTTC
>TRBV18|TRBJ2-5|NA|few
CASSPPSGDKQETQYF
TGTGCCAGCTCACCACCGTCAGGGGACAAACAAGAGACCCAGTACTTC
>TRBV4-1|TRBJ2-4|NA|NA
CASSQGHQGISAKNIQYF
TGCGCCAGCAGCCAGGGCCATCAGGGGATCAGCGCCAAAAACATTCAGTACTTC
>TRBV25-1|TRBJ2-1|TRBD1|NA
CASSTPGTGVGYNEQFF
TGTGCCAGCAGTACTCCCGGGACAGGGGTAGGCTACAATGAGCAGTTCTTC
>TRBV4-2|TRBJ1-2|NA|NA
CASSQEPAANYGYTF
TGTGCCAGCAGCCAAGAGCCAGCCGCTAACTATGGCTACACCTTC
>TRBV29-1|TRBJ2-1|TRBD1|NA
CSAYPGQGAFNEQFF
TGCAGCGCCTACCCGGGACAGGGGGCGTTTAATGAGCAGTTCTTC
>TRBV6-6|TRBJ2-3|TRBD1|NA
CASRPAGQGTDTQYF
TGTGCCAGCAGACCCGCTGGACAGGGCACAGATACGCAGTATTTT